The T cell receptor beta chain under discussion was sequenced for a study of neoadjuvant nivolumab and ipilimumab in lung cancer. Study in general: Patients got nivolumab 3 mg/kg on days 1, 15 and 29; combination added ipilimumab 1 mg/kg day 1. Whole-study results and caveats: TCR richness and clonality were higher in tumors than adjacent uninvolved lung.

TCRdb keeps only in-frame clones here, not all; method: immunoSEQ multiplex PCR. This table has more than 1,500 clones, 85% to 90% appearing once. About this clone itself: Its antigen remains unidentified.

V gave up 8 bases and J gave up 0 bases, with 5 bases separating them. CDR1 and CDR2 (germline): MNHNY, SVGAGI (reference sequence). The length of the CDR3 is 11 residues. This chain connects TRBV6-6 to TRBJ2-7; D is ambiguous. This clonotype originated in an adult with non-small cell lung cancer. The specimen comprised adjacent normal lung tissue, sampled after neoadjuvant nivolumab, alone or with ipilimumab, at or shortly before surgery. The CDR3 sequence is CASFPSYEQYF. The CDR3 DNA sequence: TGTGCCAGCTTCCCCTCCTACGAGCAGTACTTC.